In its sample, the clone carrying this T cell receptor (beta chain) was seen a few times. Its antigen is undetermined. These data belong to a study of regulatory and conventional T cells in RAG deficiency. Blood CD4+ CD25-low CD127-high conventional T cells supplied the genomic DNA template. Patients had RAG deficiency: one SCID, two Omenn, four or five CID/atypical SCID. J gave up 7 bases and V 6 bases, and 7 bases lay outside the gene matches. CDR1 is MNHEY and CDR2 is SMNVEV in the germline V gene (reference sequence). This CDR3 has 14 residues. TCRdb's table, derived via immunoSEQ multiplex PCR, lists solely in-frame clones and lacks some. The sample has fewer than 1,500 clones; around four fifths are singletons. General study points: Patient subsets had shorter CDR3s; Omenn Treg-Tconv overlap exceeded 75%. These Omenn syndrome Treg sorts may hold peripherally activated cells instead.

Sample: CD4+ effector T cells sorted from blood. The TCR comes from a human donor with RAG deficiency presenting as severe combined immunodeficiency. This chain links TRBV27 with TRBJ1-4, with 8 positions matching TRBD1. CDR3 loop: CASRLQGGSEKLFF. CDR3 coding DNA: TGTGCCAGCAGGTTACAGGGGGGGAGTGAAAAACTGTTTTTT. Full variable domain (missing parts from reference TRBV27 and TRBJ1-4): EAQVTQNPRYLITVTGKKLTVTCSQNMNHEYMSWYRQDPGLGLRQIYYSMNVEVTDKGDVPEGYKVSRKEKRNFPLILESPSPNQTSLYFCASRLQGGSEKLFFGSGTQLSVL.